A selection of T cell receptor beta chains follows, all from one sample in a study of regulatory T cells in long-lasting Graves disease. Each CDR3 protein is one row after TCRdb ran MiXCR on the multiplex PCR reads. The repertoire consists of about 430,000 distinct CDR3 sequences, with 21% occurring once and the leading ten covering roughly an eighth. The specimen comprised peripheral blood mononuclear cells (PBMCs), sampled when the disease was refractory, from a patient treated with antithyroid drugs. Every receptor here comes from a female donor with Graves disease. Both conserved end residues are part of each CDR3. D genes are given only for firm matches. Clone sizes are given selectively: once, few, many, or a class where the clone is expanded.

d_gene	v_gene	j_gene	abundance	CDR3aa	CDR3nt
-	TRBV2	TRBJ2-1	-	CASSVGGRLYNEQFF	TGTGCCAGCAGTGTGGGGGGGCGCCTATACAATGAGCAGTTCTTC
-	TRBV28	TRBJ1-4	many	CASSYTATNEKLFF	TGTGCCAGCAGTTACACAGCAACTAATGAAAAACTGTTTTTT
-	TRBV7-2	TRBJ2-1	many	CASSLDRTRGGTNEQFF	TGTGCCAGCAGCTTAGATCGGACGAGGGGGGGAACCAATGAGCAGTTCTTC
-	TRBV4-1	TRBJ2-7	-	CASSHPLEGPEQYF	TGCGCCAGCAGCCACCCCTTGGAGGGCCCCGAGCAGTACTTC
-	TRBV20-1	TRBJ2-7	few	CSAIPGTRGEQYF	TGCAGTGCCATTCCAGGAACGAGGGGCGAGCAGTACTTC
-	TRBV27	TRBJ2-4	-	CAAGYVGNIQYF	TGTGCAGCAGGGTATGTGGGAAACATTCAGTACTTC
-	TRBV27	TRBJ1-4	few	CASSSQGGMGEKLFF	TGTGCCAGCAGTTCACAGGGAGGCATGGGTGAAAAACTGTTTTTT
-	TRBV5-1	TRBJ2-1	few	CASSSDARLYEQFF	TGCGCCAGCAGCTCCGACGCGCGACTGTATGAGCAGTTCTTC
-	TRBV15	TRBJ1-4	many	CATSRDRQPNEKLFF	TGTGCCACCAGCAGAGACCGACAGCCTAATGAAAAACTGTTTTTT
-	TRBV3-1	TRBJ1-4	few	CASSQGKEIATNEKLFF	TGTGCCAGCAGCCAAGGGAAGGAAATTGCAACTAATGAAAAACTGTTTTTT
TRBD2	TRBV3-1	TRBJ2-6	few	CASSQVLAGGPPVANVLTF	TGTGCCAGCAGCCAAGTCCTAGCGGGAGGCCCCCCGGTAGCCAACGTCCTGACTTTC
-	TRBV19	TRBJ1-2	-	CASNPWGDHYGYTF	TGTGCCAGTAACCCGTGGGGGGACCACTATGGCTACACCTTC
TRBD2	TRBV2	TRBJ2-1	many	CASSAGRESDNEQFF	TGTGCCAGCAGTGCCGGGCGGGAGTCGGACAATGAGCAGTTCTTC